The entry below gives a single T cell receptor (beta chain) sequence along with its context. Its specificity is not known. These data originate in a study of glioma-infiltrating T cells. Study overall: About 920,000 peripheral T cells were targeted at about 4.5- to 11-fold coverage. General study results and limits: Shared blood CDR3 signature motifs marked patients with low tissue-blood divergence.

Amplification of TCR alpha and beta CDR3 regions from RNA used iRepertoire nested multiplex PCR. TCRdb passed the multiplex PCR reads through MiXCR, listing each CDR3 protein once. The sample shows a few hundred thousand distinct CDR3 sequences, approximately 42% of them seen only once. The germline gives CDR1 SNHLY, CDR2 FYNNEI. V gave up 7 bases and J gave up 3 bases; unmatched junction bases: 11. This CDR3 is 16 amino acids long. J is TRBJ1-5 and V is TRBV2, with 8 nucleotides matching TRBD1. The material sequenced was glioma tissue, nonneoplastic brain tissue, or PBMCs (not recorded which). The clonotype was recovered from a human donor with low-grade glioma or glioblastoma, undergoing nonglioma brain surgery, or in good health (not recorded which). CDR3 in DNA: TGTGCCAGCAAGAGGGAGACAGGGGCGATCAATCAGCCCCAGCATTTT. Amino acid sequence: CASKRETGAINQPQHF.